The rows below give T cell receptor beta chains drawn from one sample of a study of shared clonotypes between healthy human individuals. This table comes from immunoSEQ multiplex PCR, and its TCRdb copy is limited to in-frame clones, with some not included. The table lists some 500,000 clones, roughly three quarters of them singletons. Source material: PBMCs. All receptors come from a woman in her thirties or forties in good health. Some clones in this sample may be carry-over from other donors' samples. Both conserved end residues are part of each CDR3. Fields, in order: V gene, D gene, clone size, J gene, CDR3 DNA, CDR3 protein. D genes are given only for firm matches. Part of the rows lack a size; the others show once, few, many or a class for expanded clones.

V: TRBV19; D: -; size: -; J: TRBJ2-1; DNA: TGTGCCACCATTCAGGATCCAGGGTCCTACAATGAGCAGTTCTTC; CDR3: CATIQDPGSYNEQFF
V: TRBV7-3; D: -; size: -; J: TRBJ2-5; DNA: TGTGCCAGCAGCTTAGGCCCCGGCGGTAAAGAGACCCAGTACTTC; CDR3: CASSLGPGGKETQYF
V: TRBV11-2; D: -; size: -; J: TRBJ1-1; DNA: TGTGCCAGCAGCTTAGGGACACCTCAAACCTTT; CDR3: CASSLGTPQTF
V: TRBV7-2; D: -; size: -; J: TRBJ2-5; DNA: TGTGCCAGCAGCCGAGGGGGGTTTGGCGGCCAAGAGACCCAGTACTTC; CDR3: CASSRGGFGGQETQYF
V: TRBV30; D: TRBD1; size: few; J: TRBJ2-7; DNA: TGTGCCTGGAGTGTAGGGGGCTACACCTACGAGCAGTACTTC; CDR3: CAWSVGGYTYEQYF
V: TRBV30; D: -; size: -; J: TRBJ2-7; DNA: TGTGCCTGGAGTTCCCCTGAGCGGGCTTTCTCCTACGAGCAGTACTTC; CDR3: CAWSSPERAFSYEQYF
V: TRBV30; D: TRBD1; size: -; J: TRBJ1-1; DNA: TGTGCCTGGAGGCCACTAGGACAGGGGTTAACTGAAGCTTTCTTT; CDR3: CAWRPLGQGLTEAFF
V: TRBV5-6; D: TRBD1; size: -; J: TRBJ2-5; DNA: TGTGCCAGCAGCCCATGGGACAGCCTGTATGAGGAGACCCAGTACTTC; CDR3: CASSPWDSLYEETQYF
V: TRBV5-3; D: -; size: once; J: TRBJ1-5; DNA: TGTGCCAGAAGCGGGGCGGGGGATTGTCAGCCCCAGCATTTT; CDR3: CARSGAGDCQPQHF
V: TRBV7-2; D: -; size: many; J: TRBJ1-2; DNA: TGTGCCAGCAGCTTAGACGGGGCAACTAACTATGGCTACACCTTC; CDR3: CASSLDGATNYGYTF
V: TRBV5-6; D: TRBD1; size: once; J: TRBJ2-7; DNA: TGTGCCAGCAGCTTGCCTGGACAGGGGGCTAGGGAGCAGTACTTC; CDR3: CASSLPGQGAREQYF
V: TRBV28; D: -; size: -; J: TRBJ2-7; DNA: TGTGCCAGCAGTCACCGACAGAGCTCAACCAACGAGCAGTACTTC; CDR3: CASSHRQSSTNEQYF
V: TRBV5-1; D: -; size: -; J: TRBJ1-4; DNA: TGCGCCAGCAGTGATTCCACCGGGTCTAATGAAAAACTGTTTTTT; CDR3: CASSDSTGSNEKLFF
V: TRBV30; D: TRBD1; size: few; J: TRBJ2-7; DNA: TGTGCCTGGAGAGAACAGGGGGAGCAGTACTTC; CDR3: CAWREQGEQYF
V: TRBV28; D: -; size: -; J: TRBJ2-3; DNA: TGTGCCAGCAGTTTGGGTACGCAGTATTTT; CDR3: CASSLGTQYF
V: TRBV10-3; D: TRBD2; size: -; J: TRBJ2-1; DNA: TGTGCCATCAGTGGGAATAGCGGGGACTCCTACAATGAGCAGTTCTTC; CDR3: CAISGNSGDSYNEQFF
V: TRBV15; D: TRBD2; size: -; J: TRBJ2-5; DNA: TGTGCCACCGCGACTAGCGGATATGGGGAGACCCAGTACTTC; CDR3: CATATSGYGETQYF
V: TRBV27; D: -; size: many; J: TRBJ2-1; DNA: TGTGCCAGCAGTTCCACTCGGGCGCGGGCGTCCTACAATGAGCAGTTCTTC; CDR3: CASSSTRARASYNEQFF
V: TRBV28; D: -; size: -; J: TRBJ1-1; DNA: TGTGCCAGCAGCCCTCGAGGGGCTTGGACTGAAGCTTTCTTT; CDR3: CASSPRGAWTEAFF
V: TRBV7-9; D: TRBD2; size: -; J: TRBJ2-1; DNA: TGTGCCAGCAGCTTAGGGTCTAGCGGTTACAATGAGCAGTTCTTC; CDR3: CASSLGSSGYNEQFF
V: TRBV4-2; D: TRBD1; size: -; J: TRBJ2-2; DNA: TGTGCCAGCAGCCAAACAGGGGGCCGCACCGGGGAGCTGTTTTTT; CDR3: CASSQTGGRTGELFF
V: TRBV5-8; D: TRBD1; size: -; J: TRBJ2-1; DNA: TGTGCCAGCAGCTTGGGAGTACAGGGGGCTTGGGAGCAGTTCTTC; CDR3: CASSLGVQGAWEQFF
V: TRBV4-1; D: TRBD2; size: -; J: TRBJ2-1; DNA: TGCGCCAGCAGCCAAGGAGAAGCGGGAGGCTCGGGGAATGAGCAGTTCTTC; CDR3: CASSQGEAGGSGNEQFF
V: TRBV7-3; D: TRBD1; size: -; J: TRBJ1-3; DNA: TGTGCCAGCAGCCCGACAGGGGGCGCGGGAAACACCATATATTTT; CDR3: CASSPTGGAGNTIYF
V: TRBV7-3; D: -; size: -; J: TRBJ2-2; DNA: TGTGCCAGCAGCTCCCCAAACACCGGGGAGCTGTTTTTT; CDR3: CASSSPNTGELFF
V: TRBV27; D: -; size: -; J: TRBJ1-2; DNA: TGTGCCAGCAGTCCCAGTCAGAGGGCGAGCCCTAACTATGGCTACACCTTC; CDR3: CASSPSQRASPNYGYTF
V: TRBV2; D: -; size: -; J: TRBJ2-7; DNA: TGTGCCAGCAGTGCGGTCTGGAATTACGAGCAGTACTTC; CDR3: CASSAVWNYEQYF
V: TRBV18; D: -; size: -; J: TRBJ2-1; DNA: TGTGCCAGCTCACTAACCGGGACAAGGGGAGATGAGCAGTTCTTC; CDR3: CASSLTGTRGDEQFF
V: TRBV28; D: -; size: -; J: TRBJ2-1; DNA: TGTGCCAGCATTCCCCCCGGCAGATACAATGAGCAGTTCTTC; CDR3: CASIPPGRYNEQFF
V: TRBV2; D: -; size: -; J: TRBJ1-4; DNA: TGTGCCAGCAGTGAAATCAGGCGCTCTAATGAAAAACTGTTTTTT; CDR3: CASSEIRRSNEKLFF
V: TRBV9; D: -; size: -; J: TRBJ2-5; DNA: TGTGCCAGCACCCCTGAGGGGGGACAAGAGACCCAGTACTTC; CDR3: CASTPEGGQETQYF
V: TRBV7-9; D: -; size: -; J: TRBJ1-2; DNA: TGTGCCAGCAGCTTTGACAGCTACTATGGCTACACCTTC; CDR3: CASSFDSYYGYTF
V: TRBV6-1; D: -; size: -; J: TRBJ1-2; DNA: TGTGCCAGCAAAAGGTCCTATGGCTACACCTTC; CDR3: CASKRSYGYTF
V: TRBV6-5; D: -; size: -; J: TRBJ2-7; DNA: TGTGCCAGCGCAACACCCGGGGGACACTGGTCCGAGCAGTACTTC; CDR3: CASATPGGHWSEQYF
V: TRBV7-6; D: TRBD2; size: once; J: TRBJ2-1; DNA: TGTGCCAGCAGCTTAGCTCGGGGGGGCCGAGTAGCGGGTCACAATGAGCAGTTCTTC; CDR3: CASSLARGGRVAGHNEQFF
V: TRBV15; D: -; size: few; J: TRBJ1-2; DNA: TGTGCCACCAGCAGCCACCTCGGGGCTTGGTATGGCTACACCTTC; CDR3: CATSSHLGAWYGYTF
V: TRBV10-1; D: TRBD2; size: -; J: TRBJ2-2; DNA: TGCGCCAGCAGTGACCCCGGACTAGCGGGAGCCGGGGAGCTGTTTTTT; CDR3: CASSDPGLAGAGELFF
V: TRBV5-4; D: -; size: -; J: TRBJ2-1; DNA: TGTGCCAGCAGCTTGCGATTGGGCGGGGCCTACAATGAGCAGTTCTTC; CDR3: CASSLRLGGAYNEQFF
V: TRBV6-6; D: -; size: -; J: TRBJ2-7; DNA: TGTGCCAGCAGTTACTCGGAAGTGTACGAGCAGTACTTC; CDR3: CASSYSEVYEQYF
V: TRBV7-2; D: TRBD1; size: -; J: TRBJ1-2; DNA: TGTGCCAGCAGCTTAGGCAGGGACAGGGGGCGAGATGGCTACACCTTC; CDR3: CASSLGRDRGRDGYTF
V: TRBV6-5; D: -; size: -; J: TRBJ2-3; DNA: TGTGCCAGCAGTTACTCGATAGGAACAGATACGCAGTATTTT; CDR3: CASSYSIGTDTQYF